The 14 T cell receptor beta chains reported below all come from one sample, sequenced in a study of blood T cells in healthy people across ages. The authors ran a second PCR of about 6 to 12 cycles using a sample-barcoded 5' primer and a J-beta primer mix. TCRdb redid the calling of the 5' RACE reads with MiXCR, one entry per CDR3 protein. The sample lists over 600,000 distinct CDR3 sequences, roughly 43% occurring once. The sequenced material came from blood. These receptors were obtained from a man aged 80 or over in good health.

The V gene is TRBV12-3 or TRBV12-4, the J gene TRBJ1-1; 7 bases match TRBD1. The CDR3 extends over 15 amino acids. The V gene end was trimmed by 6 bases and the J gene end by 0 bases; junction bases not matched to a gene: 7. In DNA form, the CDR3 reads TGTGCCAGCAGCCCGACGGGACAGTTGAACACTGAAGCTTTCTTT. Its protein is CASSPTGQLNTEAFF.

This clonotype was seen only once. The chain recombines TRBV7-2 with TRBJ2-5, with unresolved D. Germline V gene lookup returns CDR1 SGHTA and CDR2 FQGNSA. The CDR3 sequence is 14 residues long. Deletions cut 5 bases from V and 2 bases from J, with 12 bases between. The CDR3 is CASSATYTQETQYF. CDR3 coding DNA: TGTGCCAGCAGCGCAACGTATACTCAAGAGACCCAGTACTTC.

The chain recombines TRBV3-1 with TRBJ1-2; D gene unclear. The CDR3 runs 12 residues. Trimming took off 0 bases at V and 7 bases at J, with 6 bases between the two ends. The germline V gene encodes CDR1 LGHDT and CDR2 YNNKEL (reference sequence). Written as DNA, the CDR3 is TGTGCCAGCAGCCAAGATCCCGGTGGCTACACCTTC. Protein product: CASSQDPGGYTF.

V is TRBV6-2 or TRBV6-3 and J is TRBJ2-3, with 9 bases that match TRBD1. Germline loops: CDR1 MNHEY, CDR2 SVGEGT. The CDR3 runs to 17 residues. Trimming took 7 bases from V and 0 from J; bases not matched to a gene: 11. The CDR3 DNA sequence: TGTGCCAGCAAAGAACCGGGACAGGGATCGAGCACAGATACGCAGTATTTT. It specifies CASKEPGQGSSTDTQYF.

This clonotype was counted between two and nine times. This sequence joins TRBV5-1 and TRBJ1-4, with D maybe TRBD1 (5 bases). Trimming pared 3 bases from V and 0 bases from J, leaving 12 bases between. The CDR3 consists of 16 residues. The germline V gene has CDR1 SGHRS and CDR2 YFSETQ. The CDR3 region has the DNA TGCGCCAGCAGCTCACCGGGACCTGCAACTAATGAAAAACTGTTTTTT. Translating gives CASSSPGPATNEKLFF.

Note on this clonotype: A much larger clonotype is one base distant, so this may be a read error. The chain is built from TRBV6-2 or TRBV6-3 and TRBJ2-1, with D maybe TRBD1 (6 bases). The CDR3 is made up of 13 amino acids. V lost 4 bases, J lost 13 bases, and 17 bases lay in between. In germline, CDR1 is MNHEY, CDR2 SVGEGT. The CDR3 sequence: CASSWTAGETQFF. CDR3 bases: TGTGCCAGCAGTTGGACGGCAGGGGAGACCCAGTTCTTC.

This clonotype was detected a few times. The gene calls are TRBV20-1 and TRBJ2-7; 8 bases align to TRBD2. After removal of 5 bases from V and 2 bases from J, the junction contained 5 bases not matched to a gene. This CDR3 spans 13 amino acids. Per the germline V gene, CDR1 is DFQATT and CDR2 is SNEGSKA (reference sequence). CDR3 in DNA: TGCAGTGCTGGAGTCGGGAGGGCCTACGAGCAGTACTTC. It translates to CSAGVGRAYEQYF.

This clonotype was recorded a few times. V is TRBV9 and J is TRBJ2-4; TRBD2 aligns across 16 bases. This CDR3 is built from 15 residues. Trimming at V came to 4 bases and at J to 13 bases, leaving 8 bases not matched to a gene. CDR1 is SGDLS and CDR2 is YYNGEE in the germline V gene. Here the CDR3 reads CASSMGLAGGEEQYF. CDR3 coding DNA: TGTGCCAGCAGCATGGGACTAGCGGGAGGGGAAGAGCAGTACTTC.

The genes are TRBV11-2 and TRBJ2-1, with TRBD1 matching 10 bases. Germline-derived CDR1 and CDR2 are SGHAT and FQNNGV. V trimming: 5 bases; J trimming: 12 bases; junction bases outside the gene matches: 10. CDR3 length equals 14 residues. Written as DNA, the CDR3 is TGTGCCAGCAGCACCGGACAGGGGGGGGATGCGCAGTTCTTC. It encodes CASSTGQGGDAQFF.

V is TRBV20-1 and J is TRBJ2-7, with D possibly being TRBD2 (6 bases). CDR3 length: 16 amino acids. V lost 3 bases, J lost 3 bases, and 21 bases lay in between. Germline V lookup: CDR1 DFQATT, CDR2 SNEGSKA (reference sequence). DNA of the CDR3: TGCAGTGCTAGCCCTCCCGGAGGGGTTACGTACTACGAGCAGTACTTC. Translating it yields CSASPPGGVTYYEQYF.

Only a few counts were recorded for this clonotype. The gene calls are TRBV27 and TRBJ2-1, with 11 positions matching TRBD2. V lost 3 bases, J lost 8 bases, and 6 bases stayed unmatched. From germline, CDR1 is MNHEY and CDR2 SMNVEV (reference sequence). The CDR3 covers 15 residues. Written as DNA, the CDR3 is TGTGCCAGCAGTTTGTGGACTAGCGGGCGGGATGAGCAGTTCTTC. Amino acid sequence: CASSLWTSGRDEQFF.

CDR3 DNA sequence: TGTGCCAGCGACGCGGGGGACAGGGCACCCTACGAGCAGTACTTC. It codes for CASDAGDRAPYEQYF. The chain carries TRBV11-2 and TRBJ2-7, with TRBD1 matching over 9 bases. After removal of 8 bases from V and 2 bases from J, the junction contained 10 bases not matched to a gene. CDR3 length: 15 amino acids. The germline gives CDR1 SGHAT, CDR2 FQNNGV. Based on the CDR3 plus reference TRBV11-2 and TRBJ2-7, the full variable domain is EAGVAQSPRYKIIEKRQSVAFWCNPISGHATLYWYQQILGQGPKLLIQFQNNGVVDDSQLPKDRFSAERLKGVDSTLKIQPAKLEDSAVYLCASDAGDRAPYEQYFGPGTRLTVT.

This clonotype was seen a few times. The chain links TRBV25-1 to TRBJ2-1, with TRBD2 as a possible D gene (7 bases). This CDR3 region has 16 residues. Trimming stripped 4 bases from V and 7 bases from J, with 20 bases between. The germline CDR1 and CDR2 sequences are MGHDK and SYGVNS. CDR3 bases: TGTGCCAGCAGTGTGTCTAGGGGGAGGGCCGCGAATGAGCAGTTCTTC. As protein: CASSVSRGRAANEQFF.

This clonotype occurred a few times. The gene calls are TRBV4-1 and TRBJ2-7; 9 bases are a match to TRBD1. This CDR3 has 16 residues. The V segment lost 0 bases and the J segment 2 bases; nucleotides outside the gene matches: 5. Germline V gives CDR1 MGHRA, CDR2 YSYEKL. The CDR3 coding sequence is TGCGCCAGCAGCCAAGATGACAGGGGGTATGCCTACGAGCAGTACTTC. It is translated as CASSQDDRGYAYEQYF.